The 19 T cell receptor beta chains below were found in one sample sequenced in a study of T cells after yellow fever vaccination. TCRdb recomputed calls from the 5' RACE reads with MiXCR, one row per CDR3 protein. The table records under 600,000 distinct CDR3 sequences, roughly 14% of them present only once. The sequencing used PBMCs, collected on the day of the yellow fever booster vaccination. Every receptor here comes from a man under 40 who received the YFV17D yellow fever vaccine.

This chain links TRBV21-1 with TRBJ2-1; the table gives TRBD2 as D, unverified against the DNA. TRBV21-1 is flagged as a pseudogene. CDR3 length equals 17 residues. The CDR3 region is CASSKWELLFSYNEQFF. The CDR3 nucleotides read TGTGCCAGCAGCAAATGGGAGCTGTTATTCTCCTACAATGAGCAGTTCTTC.

The chain employs TRBV6-1 and TRBJ2-2; 8 bases match TRBD2. In germline, CDR1 is MNHNS, CDR2 SASEGT. The CDR3 contains 15 residues. Trimming removed 7 bases from V and 0 bases from J; junction bases left unmatched: 4. CDR3 amino acids: CASTRGGPNTGELFF. The CDR3 bases are TGTGCCAGCACCCGGGGGGGTCCGAACACCGGGGAGCTGTTTTTT.

The chain is built from TRBV7-2 and TRBJ2-3; 9 nucleotides line up with TRBD2. V trimming: 6 bases; J trimming: 1 base; junction bases outside the gene matches: 5. This CDR3 region has 15 residues. CDR1 and CDR2 (germline): SGHTA, FQGNSA. As DNA, the CDR3 is TGTGCCAGCAGAAATAGACTAGCGGGCACAGATACGCAGTATTTT. The encoded protein is CASRNRLAGTDTQYF.

The V gene is TRBV5-1, the J gene TRBJ1-1; D perhaps matches TRBD1 (6 bases). Germline V gene data show CDR1 as SGHRS and CDR2 as YFSETQ. The CDR3 length is 15 residues. V was trimmed by 1 base and J by 4 bases, leaving 14 bases between them. The CDR3 protein is CASSLSGGRGTEAFF. The CDR3 DNA reads TGCGCCAGCAGCTTGTCCGGGGGGCGCGGCACTGAAGCTTTCTTT. Full variable domain (remainder filled in from reference TRBV5-1 and TRBJ1-1): KAGVTQTPRYLIKTRGQQVTLSCSPISGHRSVSWYQQTPGQGLQFLFEYFSETQRNKGNFPGRFSGRQFSNSRSEMNVSTLELGDSALYLCASSLSGGRGTEAFFGQGTRLTVV.

This chain uses TRBV6-7 with TRBJ2-7, with TRBD2 identical over 9 bases. TRBV6-7 is flagged as an ORF with uncertain function. This CDR3 is 15 amino acids long. CDR3 region: CARHRSAGGPYEQYF. The CDR3 DNA reads TGTGCTAGACACCGCTCAGCGGGAGGCCCCTACGAGCAGTACTTC.

The chain is built from TRBV7-9 and TRBJ1-1, with D perhaps TRBD1 (6 bases). Trimming removed 4 bases from V and 12 bases from J, with 15 bases in between. CDR1 and CDR2 from the germline V gene are SEHNR and FQNEAQ (reference sequence). The CDR3 extends over 12 amino acids. The CDR3 here is CASSYSRDNSFF. The CDR3 nucleotides are TGTGCCAGCAGCTACTCCCGGGACAACTCTTTCTTT. The variable domain in full, completed from reference TRBV7-9 and TRBJ1-1, reads DTGVSQNPRHKITKRGQNVTFRCDPISEHNRLYWYRQTLGQGPEFLTYFQNEAQLEKSRLLSDRFSAERPKGSFSTLEIQRTEQGDSAMYLCASSYSRDNSFFGQGTRLTVV.

This clonotype was counted only a few times. The rearrangement links TRBV20-1 to TRBJ2-5, with unresolved D. Per the germline V gene, CDR1 is DFQATT and CDR2 is SNEGSKA (reference sequence). CDR3 length: 13 amino acids. V was cut by 2 bases and J by 5 bases, with 12 bases left in between. CDR3 in DNA: TGCAGTGCTAGAAGCGACTCCCACGAGACCCAGTACTTC. Translating it yields CSARSDSHETQYF.

This clonotype was counted ten times or more. The V and J genes are TRBV29-1 and TRBJ2-5; 14 bases map to TRBD2. V lost 4 bases and J lost 5; bases outside the gene matches: 6. The germline V gene has CDR1 SQVTM and CDR2 ANQGSEA. CDR3 size: 15 residues. The CDR3 loop is CSVGLAGGPRETQYF. Written as DNA, the CDR3 is TGCAGCGTTGGACTAGCGGGAGGGCCGCGGGAGACCCAGTACTTC.

This clonotype has a single count. V is TRBV11-3 and J is TRBJ2-5; 8 bases fit TRBD2. This CDR3 comprises 15 residues. Looked up from germline, CDR1 is SGHNT and CDR2 is YENEEA. Unmatched junction bases numbered 6, after V lost 2 bases and J lost 4 bases. The DNA for the CDR3 is TGTGCCAGCAGCTTAACAGCGGGAGATGGAGAGACCCAGTACTTC. As protein: CASSLTAGDGETQYF.

This clonotype was counted a few times. V usage is TRBV11-2 and J usage is TRBJ1-1; D is ambiguous. V lost 4 bases and J lost 5, with 11 bases in between. Germline V CDR1 and CDR2: SGHAT, FQNNGV. This CDR3 has 13 residues. The CDR3 loop is CASSSARGTEAFF. Here the CDR3 DNA reads TGTGCCAGCAGCTCCGCCCGGGGAACTGAAGCTTTCTTT.

This clonotype has ten or more counts. The V call is TRBV20-1, the J call TRBJ2-3; D not certain. The V gene's germline CDR1 is DFQATT and CDR2 SNEGSKA (reference sequence). V was pared by 1 base and J by 0 bases, with 5 bases between. The CDR3 covers 13 residues. CDR3 DNA: TGCAGTGCTAGAGTTCGTAGCACAGATACGCAGTATTTT. This encodes CSARVRSTDTQYF.

The rearrangement uses TRBV7-2 and TRBJ2-7; D perhaps matches TRBD2 (6 bases). V was trimmed by 3 bases and J by 0 bases, leaving 9 bases between them. CDR1 and CDR2 (germline): SGHTA, FQGNSA. The CDR3 contains 14 residues. The CDR3 bases are TGTGCCAGCAGCTTGGACTACACCTCCTACGAGCAGTACTTC. Protein: CASSLDYTSYEQYF.

This rearrangement joins TRBV29-1 to TRBJ2-1, with 14 bases matching TRBD2. Losses at the gene ends were 2 bases for V and 12 bases for J; bases not matched to a gene: 3. This CDR3 spans 13 amino acids. The V gene's germline CDR1 is SQVTM and CDR2 ANQGSEA. The CDR3 DNA reads as TGCAGCGTTGAACGACTAGCGGGAGGGCTGCAGTTCTTC. This encodes CSVERLAGGLQFF.

The rearrangement links TRBV20-1 to TRBJ1-5, with TRBD1 matching over 9 bases. The CDR3 runs 14 residues. V was pared by 2 bases and J by 6 bases, with 5 bases of the junction left unmatched. CDR1 is DFQATT, CDR2 SNEGSKA, per germline (reference sequence). The CDR3 DNA sequence: TGCAGTGCTAGATGGGACAGGGAGCCTCAGCCCCAGCATTTT. It encodes CSARWDREPQPQHF.

The chain joins TRBV29-1 to TRBJ2-5; D is perhaps TRBD2 (6 bases). The CDR3 runs to 11 residues. CDR1 and CDR2 from the germline V gene are SQVTM and ANQGSEA. CDR3 amino acids: CSVTSRETQYF. Here the CDR3 DNA reads TGCAGTGTCACTAGCCGCGAGACCCAGTACTTC.

This clonotype was counted only a few times. CDR3 in amino acids: CASSLETGRETQYF. CDR3 in DNA: TGTGCCAGCAGCTTGGAGACAGGGCGGGAGACCCAGTACTTC. The chain carries TRBV5-5 and TRBJ2-5; 7 positions match TRBD1. The CDR3 is made up of 14 amino acids. V lost 0 bases, J lost 5 bases, and 4 bases stayed unmatched. Looked up from germline, CDR1 is SGHKS and CDR2 is YYEKEE (reference sequence).

The V gene is TRBV30, the J gene TRBJ2-7; perhaps TRBD1 as D (5 bases). Trimming stripped 3 bases from V and 9 bases from J, with 18 bases between. Germline V gives CDR1 GTSNPN, CDR2 SVGIG (reference sequence). The CDR3 extends over 13 amino acids. As DNA, the CDR3 is TGTGCCTGGAGCCGCCAGGGCAGCATAGGGCAGTACTTC. It is translated as CAWSRQGSIGQYF.

The chain links TRBV5-6 to TRBJ2-5; D remains ambiguous. V was pared by 3 bases and J by 3 bases, with 15 bases between. CDR1 and CDR2 (germline): SGHDT, YYEEEE. This CDR3 is 15 amino acids long. The chain's CDR3 is CASSSLSWRKETQYF. CDR3 DNA: TGTGCCAGCAGCTCTCTCAGTTGGCGAAAAGAGACCCAGTACTTC.

This clonotype was counted only a few times. The V call is TRBV5-1, the J call TRBJ2-7; D gene uncertain. Germline V CDR1 and CDR2: SGHRS, YFSETQ. Trimming removed 5 bases from V and 4 bases from J, with 13 bases in between. The CDR3 covers 13 residues. The CDR3 is CASSTGSEYEQYF. In DNA, the CDR3 is TGCGCCAGCAGTACCGGGTCTGAATACGAGCAGTACTTC.